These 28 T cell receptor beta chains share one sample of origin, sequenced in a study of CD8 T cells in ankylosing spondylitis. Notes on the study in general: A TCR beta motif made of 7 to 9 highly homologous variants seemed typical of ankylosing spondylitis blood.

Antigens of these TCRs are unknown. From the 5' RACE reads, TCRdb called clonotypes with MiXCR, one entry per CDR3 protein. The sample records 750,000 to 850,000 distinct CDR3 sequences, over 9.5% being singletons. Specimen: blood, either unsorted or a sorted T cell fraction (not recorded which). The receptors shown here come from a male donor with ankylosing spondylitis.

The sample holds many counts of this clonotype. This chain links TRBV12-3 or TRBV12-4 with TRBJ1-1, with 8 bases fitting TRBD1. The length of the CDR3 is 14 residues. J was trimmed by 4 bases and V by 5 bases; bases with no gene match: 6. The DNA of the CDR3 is TGTGCCAGCAGTCCAGGGGGCGAGAGCACTGAAGCTTTCTTT. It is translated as CASSPGGESTEAFF.

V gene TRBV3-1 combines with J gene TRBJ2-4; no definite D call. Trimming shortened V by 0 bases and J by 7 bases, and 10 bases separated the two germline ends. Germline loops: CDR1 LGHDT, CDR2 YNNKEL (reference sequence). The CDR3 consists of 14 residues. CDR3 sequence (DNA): TGTGCCAGCAGCCAAGAGCCCGGGTTGAACATTCAGTACTTC. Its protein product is CASSQEPGLNIQYF.

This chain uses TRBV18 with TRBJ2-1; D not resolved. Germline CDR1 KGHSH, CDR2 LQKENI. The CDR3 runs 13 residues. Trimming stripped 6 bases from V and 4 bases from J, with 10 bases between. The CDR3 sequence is CASSAKEYNEQFF. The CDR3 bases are TGTGCCAGCTCCGCAAAGGAGTACAATGAGCAGTTCTTC. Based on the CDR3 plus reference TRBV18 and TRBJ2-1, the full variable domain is NAGVMQNPRHLVRRRGQEARLRCSPMKGHSHVYWYRQLPEEGLKFMVYLQKENIIDESGMPKERFSAEFPKEGPSILRIQQVVRGDSAAYFCASSAKEYNEQFFGPGTRLTVL.

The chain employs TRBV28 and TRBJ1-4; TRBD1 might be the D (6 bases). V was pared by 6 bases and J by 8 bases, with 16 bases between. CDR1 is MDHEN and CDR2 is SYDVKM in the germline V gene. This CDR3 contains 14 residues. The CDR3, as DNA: TGTGCCAGCAGATTAACAGGGAGGTCCGAAAAACTGTTTTTT. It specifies CASRLTGRSEKLFF. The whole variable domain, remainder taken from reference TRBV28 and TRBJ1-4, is DVKVTQSSRYLVKRTGEKVFLECVQDMDHENMFWYRQDPGLGLRLIYFSYDVKMKEKGDIPEGYSVSREKKERFSLILESASTNQTSMYLCASRLTGRSEKLFFGSGTQLSVL.

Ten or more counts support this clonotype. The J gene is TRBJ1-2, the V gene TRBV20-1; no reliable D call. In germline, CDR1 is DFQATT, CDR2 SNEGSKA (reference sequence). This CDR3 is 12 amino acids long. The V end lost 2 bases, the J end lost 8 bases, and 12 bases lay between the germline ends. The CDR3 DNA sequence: TGCAGTGCTAGACGGGATGTAAGGGGCTACACCTTC. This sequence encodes CSARRDVRGYTF.

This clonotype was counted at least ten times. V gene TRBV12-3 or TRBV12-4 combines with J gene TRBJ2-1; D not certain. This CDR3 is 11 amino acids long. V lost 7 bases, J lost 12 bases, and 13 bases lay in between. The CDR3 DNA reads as TGTGCCAGCACCTTCCTCGGTCTGCAGTTCTTC. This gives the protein CASTFLGLQFF.

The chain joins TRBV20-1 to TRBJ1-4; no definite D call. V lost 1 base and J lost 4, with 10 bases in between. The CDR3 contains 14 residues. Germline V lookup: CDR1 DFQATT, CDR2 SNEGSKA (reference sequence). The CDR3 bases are TGCAGTGCTAGAGGGTTAAGTTATAATGAAAAACTGTTTTTT. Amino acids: CSARGLSYNEKLFF.

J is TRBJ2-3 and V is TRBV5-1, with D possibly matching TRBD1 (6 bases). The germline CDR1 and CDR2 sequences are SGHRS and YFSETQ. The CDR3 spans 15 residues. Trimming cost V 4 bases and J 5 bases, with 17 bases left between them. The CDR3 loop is CASSDTGTTGDTQYF. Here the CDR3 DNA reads TGCGCCAGCAGCGATACGGGGACAACAGGAGATACGCAGTATTTT.

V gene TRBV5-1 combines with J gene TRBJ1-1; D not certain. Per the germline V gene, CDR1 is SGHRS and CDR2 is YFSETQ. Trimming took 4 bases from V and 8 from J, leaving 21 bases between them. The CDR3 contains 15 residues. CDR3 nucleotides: TGCGCCAGCAGCCGCGTAGTGGGCGGGAGCTGGGAAGCTTTCTTT. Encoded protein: CASSRVVGGSWEAFF.

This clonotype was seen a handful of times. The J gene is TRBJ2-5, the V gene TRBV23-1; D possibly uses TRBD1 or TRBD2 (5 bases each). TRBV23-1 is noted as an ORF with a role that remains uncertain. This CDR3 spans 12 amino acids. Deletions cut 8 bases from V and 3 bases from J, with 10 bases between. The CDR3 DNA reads TGCGCCAGCGGGACCGGTGAAGAGACCCAGTACTTC. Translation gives CASGTGEETQYF.

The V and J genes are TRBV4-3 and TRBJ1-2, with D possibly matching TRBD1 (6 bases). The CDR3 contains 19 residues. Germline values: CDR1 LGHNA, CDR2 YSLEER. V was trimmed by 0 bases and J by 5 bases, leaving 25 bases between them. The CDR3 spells CASSQDMRETGLMLYGYTF. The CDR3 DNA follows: TGCGCCAGCAGCCAAGATATGCGAGAGACAGGACTTATGCTTTATGGCTACACCTTC.

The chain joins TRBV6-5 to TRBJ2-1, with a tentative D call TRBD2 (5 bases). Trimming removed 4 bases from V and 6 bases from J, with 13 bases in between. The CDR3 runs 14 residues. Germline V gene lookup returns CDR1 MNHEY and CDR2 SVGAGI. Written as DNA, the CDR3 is TGTGCCAGCAGTTTCGACACGGCGGGCAATGAGCAGTTCTTC. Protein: CASSFDTAGNEQFF.

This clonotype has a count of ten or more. The CDR3 DNA follows: TGTGCCAGCTCACAAGGATTTGCCGACTCCGGGGAGCTGTTTTTT. Its translation is CASSQGFADSGELFF. The chain has TRBV18 and TRBJ2-2; D not certain. V was trimmed by 4 bases and J by 6 bases, leaving 15 bases between them. Germline V CDR1 and CDR2: KGHSH, LQKENI. The CDR3 consists of 15 residues.

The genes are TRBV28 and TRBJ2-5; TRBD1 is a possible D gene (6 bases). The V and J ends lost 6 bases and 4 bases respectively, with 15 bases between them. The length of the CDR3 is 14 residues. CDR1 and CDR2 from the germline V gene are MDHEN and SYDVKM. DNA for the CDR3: TGTGCCAGCAGGCCCACAGGGAGCCGAGAGACCCAGTACTTC. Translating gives CASRPTGSRETQYF.

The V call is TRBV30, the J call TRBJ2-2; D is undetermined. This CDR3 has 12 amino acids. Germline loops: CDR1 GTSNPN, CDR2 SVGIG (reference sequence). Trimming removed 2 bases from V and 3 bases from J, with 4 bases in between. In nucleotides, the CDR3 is TGTGCCTGGAGTTCCTACACCGGGGAGCTGTTTTTT. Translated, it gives CAWSSYTGELFF.

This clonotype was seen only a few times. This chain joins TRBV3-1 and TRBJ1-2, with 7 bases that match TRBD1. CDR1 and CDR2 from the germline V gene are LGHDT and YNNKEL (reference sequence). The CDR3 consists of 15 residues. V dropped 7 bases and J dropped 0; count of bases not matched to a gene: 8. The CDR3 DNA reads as TGTGCCAGCAACAACCGGGACAGAGCTAACTATGGCTACACCTTC. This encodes CASNNRDRANYGYTF.

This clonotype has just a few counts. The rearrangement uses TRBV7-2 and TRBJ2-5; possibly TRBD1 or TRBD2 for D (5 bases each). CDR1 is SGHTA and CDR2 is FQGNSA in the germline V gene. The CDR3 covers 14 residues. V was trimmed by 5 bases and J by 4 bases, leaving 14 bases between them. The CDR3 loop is CASSMGHRGETQYF. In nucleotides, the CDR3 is TGTGCCAGCAGCATGGGGCACCGGGGAGAGACCCAGTACTTC.

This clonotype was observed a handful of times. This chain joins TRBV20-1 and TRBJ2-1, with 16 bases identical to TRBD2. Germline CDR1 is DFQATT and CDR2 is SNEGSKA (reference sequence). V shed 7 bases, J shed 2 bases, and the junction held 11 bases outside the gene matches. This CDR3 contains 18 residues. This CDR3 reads CSVMAGTSGGATYNEQFF. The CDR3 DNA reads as TGCAGTGTGATGGCCGGGACTAGCGGGGGGGCGACCTACAATGAGCAGTTCTTC.

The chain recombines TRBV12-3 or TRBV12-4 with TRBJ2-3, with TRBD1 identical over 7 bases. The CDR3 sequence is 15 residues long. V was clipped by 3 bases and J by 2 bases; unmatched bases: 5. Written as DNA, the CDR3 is TGTGCCAGCAGTTTCGGAGACAGGGACACAGATACGCAGTATTTT. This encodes CASSFGDRDTDTQYF.

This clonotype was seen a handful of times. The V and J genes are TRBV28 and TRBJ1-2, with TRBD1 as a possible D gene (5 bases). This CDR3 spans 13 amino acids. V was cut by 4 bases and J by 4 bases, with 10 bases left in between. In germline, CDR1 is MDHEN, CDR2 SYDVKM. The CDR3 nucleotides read TGTGCCAGCAGTTGGGGACTATCCTATGGCTACACCTTC. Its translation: CASSWGLSYGYTF.

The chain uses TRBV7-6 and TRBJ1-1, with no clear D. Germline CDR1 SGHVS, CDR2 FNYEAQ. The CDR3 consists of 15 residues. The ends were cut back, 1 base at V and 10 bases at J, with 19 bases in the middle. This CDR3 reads CASSLGWTPRAVAFF. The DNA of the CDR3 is TGTGCCAGCAGCTTAGGATGGACCCCAAGGGCCGTAGCTTTCTTT.

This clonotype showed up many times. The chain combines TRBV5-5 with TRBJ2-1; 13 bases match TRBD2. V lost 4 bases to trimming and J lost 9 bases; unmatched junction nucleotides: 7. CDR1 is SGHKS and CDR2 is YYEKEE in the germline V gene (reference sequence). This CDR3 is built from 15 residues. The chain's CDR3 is CASSPTSGRDGEQFF. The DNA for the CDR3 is TGTGCCAGCAGCCCAACTAGCGGGAGGGACGGTGAGCAGTTCTTC.

The CDR3 DNA is TGTGCCAGCAGCTCCGGAGGAGCGGGGGGTTACGAGCAGTACTTC. Protein sequence: CASSSGGAGGYEQYF. V gene TRBV7-2 combines with J gene TRBJ2-7; 9 bases match TRBD2. CDR3 length: 15 amino acids. V trimming: 4 bases; J trimming: 4 bases; junction bases outside the gene matches: 8. In germline, CDR1 is SGHTA, CDR2 FQGNSA. The whole variable domain, remainder taken from reference TRBV7-2 and TRBJ2-7, is GAGVSQSPSNKVTEKGKDVELRCDPISGHTALYWYRQSLGQGLEFLIYFQGNSAPDKSGLPSDRFSAERTGGSVSTLTIQRTQQEDSAVYLCASSSGGAGGYEQYFGPGTRLTVT.

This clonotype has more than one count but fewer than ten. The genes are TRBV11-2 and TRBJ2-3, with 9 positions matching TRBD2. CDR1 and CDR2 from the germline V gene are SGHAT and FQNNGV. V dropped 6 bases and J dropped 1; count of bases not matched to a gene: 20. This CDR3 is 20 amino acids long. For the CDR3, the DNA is TGTGCCAGCAGACGATATAGCGGGGGAACTGGCTCCTCACGCACAGATACGCAGTATTTT. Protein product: CASRRYSGGTGSSRTDTQYF.

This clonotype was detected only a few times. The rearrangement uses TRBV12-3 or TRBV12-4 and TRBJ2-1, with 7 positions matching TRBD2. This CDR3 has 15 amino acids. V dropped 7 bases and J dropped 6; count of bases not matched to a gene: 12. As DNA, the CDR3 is TGTGCCAGCACCGTGACTAGCTACGTCAGCAATGAGCAGTTCTTC. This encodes CASTVTSYVSNEQFF.

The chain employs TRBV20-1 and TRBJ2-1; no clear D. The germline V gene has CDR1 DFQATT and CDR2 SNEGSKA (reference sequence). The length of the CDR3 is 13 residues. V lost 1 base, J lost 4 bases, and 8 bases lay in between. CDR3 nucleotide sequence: TGCAGTGCTAGAGCGTCTCCTTACAATGAGCAGTTCTTC. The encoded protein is CSARASPYNEQFF.

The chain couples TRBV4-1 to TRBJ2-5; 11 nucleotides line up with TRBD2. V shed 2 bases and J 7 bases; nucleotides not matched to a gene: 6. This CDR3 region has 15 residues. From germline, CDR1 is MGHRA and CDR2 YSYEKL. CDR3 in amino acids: CASSQIAGGPGTQYF. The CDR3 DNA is TGCGCCAGCAGCCAAATAGCGGGAGGGCCGGGGACCCAGTACTTC.

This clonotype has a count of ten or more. The CDR3 coding sequence is TGTGCCAGCAGTTTAAAAGCTAGAGTACTCACAGATACGCAGTATTTT. This codes for CASSLKARVLTDTQYF. The V gene is TRBV12-3 or TRBV12-4, the J gene TRBJ2-3; D ambiguous. The CDR3 extends over 16 amino acids. The V end was cut by 2 bases, the J end by 2 bases, with 14 bases between.